These T cell receptor beta chains were read from a single sample in a study of blood T cell repertoires in COVID-19. Clones were sequenced by immunoSEQ multiplex PCR, and TCRdb holds only the in-frame ones, with some missing. The table includes more than 65,000 clones, about 80% detected once. The material sequenced was peripheral blood. The receptor source for this set is a human donor in a cohort sampled during active COVID-19. The CDR3 runs from the conserved cysteine through the conserved F or W. The D gene is left open where the match is weak. Rows give clone size only sometimes, using once, few, many, or a class for an expanded clone.

once | TRBJ1-4 | NA | TRBV5-1 | CASSPGGTNEKLFF | TGCGCCAGCAGCCCCGGCGGGACTAATGAAAAACTGTTTTTT
NA | TRBJ1-4 | NA | TRBV5-5 | CASRSGEGDNEKLFF | TGTGCCAGCAGGTCCGGGGAGGGGGACAATGAAAAACTGTTTTTT
NA | TRBJ1-2 | NA | TRBV5-1 | CASSVEGDYGYTF | TGCGCCAGCAGCGTCGAAGGGGACTATGGCTACACCTTC
NA | TRBJ1-2 | TRBD1 | TRBV7-8 | CASSLAAGGSGYTF | TGTGCCAGCAGCTTAGCTGCAGGGGGGTCTGGCTACACCTTC
once | TRBJ2-7 | NA | TRBV14 | CASSQPATYEQYF | TGTGCCAGCAGCCAACCCGCTACCTACGAGCAGTACTTC
NA | TRBJ1-6 | NA | TRBV5-1 | CASSLKTSGSPLHF | TGCGCCAGCAGCTTGAAAACCAGCGGTTCACCCCTCCACTTT
NA | TRBJ2-2 | TRBD2 | TRBV6-4 | CASRQSGRNTGELFF | TGTGCCAGCAGACAAAGCGGGAGGAACACCGGGGAGCTGTTTTTT
NA | TRBJ1-4 | NA | TRBV3-1/TRBV3-2 | CASRSGSEKLFF | TGTGCCAGCAGGTCCGGTAGTGAAAAACTGTTTTTT
NA | TRBJ2-1 | TRBD2 | TRBV6-6 | CASSRSTSGGAYNEQFF | TGTGCCAGCAGCCGAAGCACTAGCGGGGGGGCCTACAATGAGCAGTTCTTC
once | TRBJ2-3 | NA | TRBV9 | CASSAQGALDTDTQYF | TGTGCCAGCAGCGCACAGGGTGCCCTGGACACAGATACGCAGTATTTT
NA | TRBJ2-3 | TRBD2 | TRBV5-5 | CASSRVGSGRGSNTDTQYF | TGTGCCAGCAGCCGCGTGGGTAGCGGGAGGGGATCTAACACAGATACGCAGTATTTT
NA | TRBJ2-7 | TRBD2 | TRBV4-1 | CASSQGGGSMYEQYF | TGCGCCAGCAGCCAAGGTGGCGGGAGTATGTACGAGCAGTACTTC
NA | TRBJ2-7 | TRBD1 | TRBV27 | CASREGATSYEQYF | TGTGCCAGCAGAGAGGGGGCGACCTCCTACGAGCAGTACTTC
NA | TRBJ1-1 | NA | TRBV2 | CASRGRGGGNTEAFF | TGTGCCAGCAGGGGCCGTGGGGGAGGGAACACTGAAGCTTTCTTT
NA | TRBJ2-7 | NA | TRBV5-1 | CASSQPTRNEQYF | TGCGCCAGCAGCCAACCGACTAGGAACGAGCAGTACTTC
NA | TRBJ1-2 | NA | TRBV2 | CASSRGGVRGYTF | TGTGCCAGCAGCCGGGGGGGAGTGCGAGGCTACACCTTC
few | TRBJ1-4 | TRBD1 | TRBV2 | CASNTDRGRNEKLFF | TGTGCCAGCAACACGGACAGGGGCCGTAATGAAAAACTGTTTTTT
few | TRBJ2-3 | NA | TRBV19 | CASSLMVGPDLTDTQYF | TGTGCCAGTAGTTTGATGGTGGGGCCGGACCTTACAGATACGCAGTATTTT
few | TRBJ1-1 | NA | TRBV12-3/TRBV12-4 | CASKLEGDTEAFF | TGTGCCAGCAAACTAGAGGGTGACACTGAAGCTTTCTTT
NA | TRBJ2-7 | TRBD2 | TRBV3-1/TRBV3-2 | CASSRVRGAAYEQYF | TGTGCCAGCAGCCGCGTGCGGGGGGCTGCCTACGAGCAGTACTTC
NA | TRBJ2-4 | NA | TRBV28 | CASSSLDITGAKNIQYF | TGTGCCAGCAGTTCCCTGGACATTACCGGGGCCAAAAACATTCAGTACTTC
few | TRBJ1-5 | TRBD1 | TRBV28 | CASSLRTGYQPQHF | TGTGCCAGCAGTTTAAGGACAGGTTATCAGCCCCAGCATTTT
NA | TRBJ2-3 | NA | TRBV3-1/TRBV3-2 | CASSQVGGGSDTQYF | TGTGCCAGCAGCCAAGTAGGGGGGGGGTCAGATACGCAGTATTTT
NA | TRBJ1-1 | TRBD1 | TRBV19 | CASTPTGRPGNTEAFF | TGTGCCAGTACTCCGACAGGGCGCCCTGGGAACACTGAAGCTTTCTTT
NA | TRBJ2-5 | TRBD2 | TRBV3-1/TRBV3-2 | CASSPGSRTSGGMATQYF | TGTGCCAGCAGCCCCGGTAGTCGGACTAGCGGGGGGATGGCGACCCAGTACTTC
NA | TRBJ2-7 | NA | TRBV21-1 | CASTTSPGLALYEQYF | TGTGCCAGCACCACCTCCCCGGGACTAGCTCTCTACGAGCAGTACTTC
NA | TRBJ2-5 | NA | TRBV2 | CASSGQAETQYF | TGTGCCAGCAGTGGGCAGGCGGAGACCCAGTACTTC
NA | TRBJ1-6 | NA | TRBV10-2 | CASSENRSPLHF | TGCGCCAGCAGTGAGAACAGATCACCCCTCCACTTT
NA | TRBJ1-4 | TRBD1 | TRBV5-1 | CASSLGQEGEKLFF | TGCGCCAGCAGCTTAGGACAGGAGGGAGAAAAACTGTTTTTT
NA | TRBJ2-1 | TRBD1 | TRBV18 | CASSPPSQGVSDEQFF | TGTGCCAGCTCACCACCTTCACAGGGGGTCTCGGATGAGCAGTTCTTC
NA | TRBJ2-3 | TRBD2 | TRBV2 | CASRALAGSSTDTQYF | TGTGCCAGCAGGGCACTAGCGGGGTCTAGCACAGATACGCAGTATTTT
NA | TRBJ1-2 | NA | TRBV10-2 | CASSDIDRLYGYTF | TGCGCCAGCAGTGATATAGACAGGCTCTATGGCTACACCTTC
NA | TRBJ2-3 | TRBD1 | TRBV5-1 | CASSWGGQGSDTQYF | TGCGCCAGCAGCTGGGGGGGACAGGGGTCAGATACGCAGTATTTT
once | TRBJ2-5 | TRBD2 | TRBV2 | CASQTLAGVETQYF | TGTGCCAGCCAGACTCTAGCGGGAGTCGAGACCCAGTACTTC
NA | TRBJ1-6 | NA | TRBV10-2 | CASSVEGTNSPLHF | TGCGCCAGCAGTGTGGAGGGGACTAATTCACCCCTCCACTTT
NA | TRBJ1-1 | NA | TRBV5-1 | CASSLLGATEAFF | TGCGCCAGCAGCTTGTTGGGGGCTACTGAAGCTTTCTTT
NA | TRBJ2-7 | TRBD1 | TRBV6-5 | CASSPRGQGAYEQYF | TGTGCCAGCAGTCCCAGGGGACAGGGGGCCTACGAGCAGTACTTC
NA | TRBJ2-7 | TRBD2 | TRBV7-3 | CASSSRGPSGLYEQYF | TGTGCCAGCAGCTCTAGAGGGCCTAGCGGTCTCTACGAGCAGTACTTC
NA | TRBJ1-2 | TRBD1 | TRBV5-4 | CASSLGGAQGDYGYTF | TGTGCCAGCAGCTTGGGGGGCGCCCAGGGGGACTATGGCTACACCTTC
NA | TRBJ2-5 | NA | TRBV5-1 | CASTSGNQGETQYF | TGCGCCAGCACTTCCGGGAATCAGGGGGAGACCCAGTACTTC
NA | TRBJ1-4 | TRBD1 | TRBV7-9 | CASSFYGQGASNEKLFF | TGTGCCAGCAGCTTCTACGGACAGGGGGCCTCTAATGAAAAACTGTTTTTT
once | TRBJ2-7 | TRBD2 | TRBV19 | CASSAAGGSYEQYF | TGTGCCAGTAGTGCCGCGGGGGGCTCCTACGAGCAGTACTTC
NA | TRBJ1-2 | NA | TRBV2 | CASRNQLGGYTF | TGTGCCAGCAGAAACCAACTAGGTGGCTACACCTTC
NA | TRBJ2-7 | TRBD2 | TRBV5-4 | CASSSTSDSYEQYF | TGTGCCAGCAGCTCGACTAGCGACTCCTACGAGCAGTACTTC
NA | TRBJ2-7 | TRBD1 | TRBV7-2 | CASSIRQGALEEQYF | TGTGCCAGCAGCATCCGACAGGGGGCGTTAGAAGAGCAGTACTTC
NA | TRBJ2-7 | NA | TRBV2 | CASSEAFVWSREYF | TGTGCCAGCAGTGAAGCTTTCGTGTGGAGCCGGGAGTACTTC
once | TRBJ2-3 | NA | TRBV6-4 | CASSDYPRTDTQYF | TGTGCCAGCAGTGACTACCCGCGGACAGATACGCAGTATTTT
NA | TRBJ2-5 | TRBD1 | TRBV7-7 | CASSPGTAGETQYF | TGTGCTAGCAGCCCCGGGACAGCTGGGGAGACCCAGTACTTC
NA | TRBJ2-7 | TRBD2 | TRBV5-1 | CASSLAGVTHEQYF | TGCGCCAGCAGCTTAGCGGGAGTTACTCACGAGCAGTACTTC
NA | TRBJ1-6 | NA | TRBV27 | CASSLPPPSTLHF | TGTGCCAGCAGTCTCCCCCCACCTAGCACCCTCCACTTT
NA | TRBJ1-1 | NA | TRBV28 | CASRPAQGMNTEAFF | TGTGCCAGCAGACCCGCGCAGGGAATGAACACTGAAGCTTTCTTT
NA | TRBJ2-1 | NA | TRBV4-1 | CASSRRPDIYNEQFF | TGCGCCAGCAGCCGCAGACCAGACATTTACAATGAGCAGTTCTTC